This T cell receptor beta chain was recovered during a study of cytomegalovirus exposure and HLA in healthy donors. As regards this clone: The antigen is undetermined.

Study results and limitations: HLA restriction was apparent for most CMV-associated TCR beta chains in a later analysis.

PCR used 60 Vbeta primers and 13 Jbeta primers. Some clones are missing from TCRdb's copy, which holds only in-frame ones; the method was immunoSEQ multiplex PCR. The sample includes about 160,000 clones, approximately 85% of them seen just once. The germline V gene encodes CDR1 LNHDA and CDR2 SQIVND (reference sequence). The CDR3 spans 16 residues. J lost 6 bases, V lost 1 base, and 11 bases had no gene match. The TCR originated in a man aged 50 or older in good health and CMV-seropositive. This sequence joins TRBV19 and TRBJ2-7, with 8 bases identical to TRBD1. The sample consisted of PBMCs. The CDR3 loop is CASSIAGIGQGREQYF. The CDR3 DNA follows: TGTGCCAGTAGTATAGCCGGAATCGGACAGGGTCGCGAGCAGTACTTC.